One sample yielded the 25 T cell receptor beta chains listed below, sequenced in a study of cytotoxic CD8 clonotypes in ibrutinib-treated CLL. The protocol was immunoSEQ multiplex PCR, while the TCRdb copy is restricted to in-frame clones and leaves out a portion. The repertoire holds 140,000 to 150,000 clones, with about 70% as singletons. Material: PBMCs, obtained after 24 months of ibrutinib treatment. The receptors originated from a human donor with chronic lymphocytic leukemia.

This sequence joins TRBV9 and TRBJ1-2; weak D call: TRBD1 (6 bases). The CDR3 spans 16 residues. Germline V CDR1 and CDR2: SGDLS, YYNGEE. The V end lost 0 bases, the J end lost 2 bases, and 14 bases lay between the germline ends. CDR3 DNA: TGTGCCAGCAGCGTAGGAGGCCAGGGGCAAAACTATGGCTACACCTTC. It is translated as CASSVGGQGQNYGYTF. Complete variable domain (other parts from reference TRBV9 and TRBJ1-2): DSGVTQTPKHLITATGQRVTLRCSPRSGDLSVYWYQQSLDQGLQFLIQYYNGEERAKGNILERFSAQQFPDLHSELNLSSLELGDSALYFCASSVGGQGQNYGYTFGSGTRLTVV.

This clone was found a few times. V and J are TRBV28 and TRBJ2-6; no clear D. Per germline, CDR1 MDHEN and CDR2 SYDVKM. There are 12 residues in the CDR3. Trimming took 4 bases from V and 13 from J, leaving 11 bases between them. The CDR3 spells CASSSDDGVLTF. The CDR3 bases are TGTGCCAGCAGTTCGGACGACGGGGTCCTGACTTTC.

The V and J genes are TRBV6-5 and TRBJ2-5; D not certain. Trimming shortened V by 3 bases and J by 4 bases, and 6 bases separated the two germline ends. In germline, CDR1 is MNHEY, CDR2 SVGAGI. CDR3 length: 12 residues. The CDR3 loop is CASSYGSETQYF. In DNA, the CDR3 is TGTGCCAGCAGTTATGGGTCAGAGACCCAGTACTTC.

This rearrangement joins TRBV27 to TRBJ1-5, with 8 bases aligning to TRBD1. Losses at the gene ends were 6 bases for V and 2 bases for J; bases not matched to a gene: 9. Germline V gene sequence: CDR1 MNHEY, CDR2 SMNVEV (reference sequence). The CDR3 consists of 16 residues. Here the CDR3 DNA reads TGTGCCAGCAGGCAGCAGGGGGCTTCTGGCAATCAGCCCCAGCATTTT. This sequence encodes CASRQQGASGNQPQHF.

The rearrangement links TRBV4-3 to TRBJ2-2; D perhaps matches TRBD1 (5 bases). V dropped 4 bases and J dropped 1 base, with 10 bases sitting between them. This CDR3 contains 15 residues. Germline CDR1 LGHNA, CDR2 YSLEER. This CDR3 reads CASSPETENTGELFF. The CDR3 coding sequence is TGCGCCAGCAGCCCAGAGACAGAGAACACCGGGGAGCTGTTTTTT.

This clone came up once. The chain uses TRBV7-3 and TRBJ1-2, with 7 positions matching TRBD1. The length of the CDR3 is 13 residues. J lost 8 bases, V lost 6 bases, and 9 bases had no gene match. CDR1 SGHTA and CDR2 FQGTGA come from the germline V gene. In nucleotides, the CDR3 is TGTGCCAGCAGTACCACAGGGGAGGGAGGCTACACCTTC. Encoded protein: CASSTTGEGGYTF.

A note on this clone: At one of its ends the junction is not consistent with the germline gene, which may arise from a read error. The J gene is TRBJ2-3, the V gene TRBV5-1; D uncertain. There are 13 residues in the CDR3. Germline V gives CDR1 SGHRS, CDR2 YFSETQ. CDR3 in amino acids: CACSRPRADTQYF. CDR3 DNA: TGCGCCTGCAGCAGACCCCGCGCAGATACGCAGTATTTT.

As concerns this clone: The same CDR3 also results from other DNA sequences found in this sample. The CDR3 loop is CASRGAAQETQYF. The CDR3 nucleotides read TGTGCCAGCCGGGGGGCGGCTCAAGAGACCCAGTACTTC. V is TRBV6-1 and J is TRBJ2-5, with a tentative D call TRBD2 (7 bases). The germline CDR1 and CDR2 sequences are MNHNS and SASEGT. The CDR3 has 13 residues. V was cut by 8 bases and J by 2 bases, with 12 bases left in between.

The chain couples TRBV6-4 to TRBJ1-5; D not resolved. V was pared by 2 bases and J by 0 bases, with 5 bases between. This CDR3 contains 14 residues. Germline loops: CDR1 MRHNA, CDR2 SNTAGT. Here the CDR3 reads CASSDRDSNQPQHF. The CDR3, as DNA: TGTGCCAGCAGTGACAGGGATAGCAATCAGCCCCAGCATTTT.

V is TRBV5-6 and J is TRBJ2-2, with 8 bases identical to TRBD2. CDR1 and CDR2 from the germline V gene are SGHDT and YYEEEE. The CDR3 sequence is 15 residues long. Trimming cost V 4 bases and J 6 bases; bases outside gene matches: 8. For the CDR3, the DNA is TGTGCCAGCAGCCCTCGGGCGGGGGGCTCCGGGGAGCTGTTTTTT. Translation: CASSPRAGGSGELFF.

V gene TRBV28 combines with J gene TRBJ1-1; no firm D call. Trimming cost V 7 bases and J 0 bases, with 12 bases left between them. CDR1 is MDHEN, CDR2 SYDVKM, per germline. The CDR3 loop spans 14 amino acids. CDR3 in DNA: TGTGCCAGCACCCCTGGCAGCATGAACACTGAAGCTTTCTTT. Protein sequence: CASTPGSMNTEAFF.

V and J are TRBV5-1 and TRBJ1-1; a possible D gene is TRBD1 (5 bases). V lost 4 bases and J 0 bases, leaving 13 bases between the germline ends. CDR3 length equals 15 residues. Germline values: CDR1 SGHRS, CDR2 YFSETQ. CDR3 sequence (DNA): TGCGCCAGCAGCGCCCGCCAGGGCATGAACACTGAAGCTTTCTTT. It codes for CASSARQGMNTEAFF. Using reference TRBV5-1 and TRBJ1-1 for the parts outside the CDR3, the full variable domain is KAGVTQTPRYLIKTRGQQVTLSCSPISGHRSVSWYQQTPGQGLQFLFEYFSETQRNKGNFPGRFSGRQFSNSRSEMNVSTLELGDSALYLCASSARQGMNTEAFFGQGTRLTVV.

The V gene is TRBV5-1, the J gene TRBJ2-7, with TRBD1 as a possible D gene (8 bases). Germline-derived CDR1 and CDR2 are SGHRS and YFSETQ. Trimming took 4 bases from V and 2 from J, leaving 16 bases between them. The CDR3 loop spans 15 amino acids. The CDR3 DNA is TGCGCCAGCAGCATCCAACAGGGGGGGCCCTACGAGCAGTACTTC. Amino acids: CASSIQQGGPYEQYF.

In DNA form, the CDR3 reads TGTGCCAGCTCACGCGGGACAGGGGGAACTAATGAAAAACTGTTTTTT. Encoded protein: CASSRGTGGTNEKLFF. The genes are TRBV18 and TRBJ1-4; 11 bases align to TRBD1. CDR1 is KGHSH, CDR2 LQKENI, per germline. V lost 4 bases to trimming and J lost 1 base; unmatched junction nucleotides: 2. CDR3 size: 16 residues.

The V gene is TRBV5-1, the J gene TRBJ1-2; D gene ambiguous. The V end lost 0 bases, the J end lost 4 bases, and 10 bases lay between the germline ends. This CDR3 has 14 amino acids. Germline V gene data show CDR1 as SGHRS and CDR2 as YFSETQ. The CDR3 loop reads CASSLVAISYGYTF. DNA of the CDR3: TGCGCCAGCAGCTTGGTTGCCATCTCCTATGGCTACACCTTC. The entire variable domain, with the rest obtained from reference TRBV5-1 and TRBJ1-2, is as follows: KAGVTQTPRYLIKTRGQQVTLSCSPISGHRSVSWYQQTPGQGLQFLFEYFSETQRNKGNFPGRFSGRQFSNSRSEMNVSTLELGDSALYLCASSLVAISYGYTFGSGTRLTVV.

This chain connects TRBV7-2 to TRBJ1-2; tentative D call: TRBD1 (6 bases). V shed 3 bases and J shed 5 bases, with 13 bases lying between them. This CDR3 region has 14 residues. Germline CDR1 SGHTA, CDR2 FQGNSA. CDR3 nucleotides: TGTGCCAGCAGCTTCGACGGACAGATTTATGGCTACACCTTC. This sequence encodes CASSFDGQIYGYTF. The entire variable domain, with the rest obtained from reference TRBV7-2 and TRBJ1-2, is as follows: GAGVSQSPSNKVTEKGKDVELRCDPISGHTALYWYRQSLGQGLEFLIYFQGNSAPDKSGLPSDRFSAERTGGSVSTLTIQRTQQEDSAVYLCASSFDGQIYGYTFGSGTRLTVV.

The CDR3 DNA sequence: TGTGCCAGCACCCACGACAGGGCTGGCTATGGCTACACCTTC. It encodes CASTHDRAGYGYTF. V and J are TRBV7-2 and TRBJ1-2; 7 positions match TRBD1. The CDR3 is 14 amino acids. V was pared by 7 bases and J by 4 bases, with 9 bases of the junction left unmatched. In germline, CDR1 is SGHTA, CDR2 FQGNSA.

This sequence joins TRBV5-1 and TRBJ2-6, with D uncertain. The length of the CDR3 is 15 residues. Between the trimmed V and J ends, which lost 4 bases and 0 bases, there was a span of 8 bases. In germline, CDR1 is SGHRS, CDR2 YFSETQ. The CDR3 sequence is CASSKAISGANVLTF. For the CDR3, the DNA is TGCGCCAGCAGCAAGGCCATCTCTGGGGCCAACGTCCTGACTTTC. Combining the CDR3 with reference TRBV5-1 and TRBJ2-6 gives the whole variable domain KAGVTQTPRYLIKTRGQQVTLSCSPISGHRSVSWYQQTPGQGLQFLFEYFSETQRNKGNFPGRFSGRQFSNSRSEMNVSTLELGDSALYLCASSKAISGANVLTFGAGSRLTVL.

This chain connects TRBV5-1 to TRBJ2-3; 8 positions match TRBD1. The CDR3 contains 14 residues. In germline, CDR1 is SGHRS, CDR2 YFSETQ. The V gene end was trimmed by 1 base and the J gene end by 5 bases; junction bases not matched to a gene: 3. CDR3 in DNA: TGCGCCAGCAGCTTGACAGGGGGAGTAGATACGCAGTATTTT. Its translation: CASSLTGGVDTQYF.

This clone has more than one count but fewer than ten. This sequence joins TRBV14 and TRBJ2-5; 7 nucleotides match TRBD1. Germline V gene data show CDR1 as SGHDN and CDR2 as FVKESK. The length of the CDR3 is 14 residues. The J segment lost 5 bases and the V segment lost 6 bases, leaving 9 bases of the junction unmatched. The CDR3 DNA reads TGTGCCAGCAGTTCCAGAGGGGGCGGTGAGACCCAGTACTTC. Translated: CASSSRGGGETQYF.

The gene calls are TRBV7-2 and TRBJ2-2; D not resolved. Germline CDR1 and CDR2: SGHTA and FQGNSA. This CDR3 comprises 12 residues. V lost 10 bases and J lost 0, with 6 bases in between. The CDR3 here is CATRPNTGELFF. CDR3 sequence (DNA): TGTGCCACCCGACCGAACACCGGGGAGCTGTTTTTT.

Only a few counts were recorded for this clone. The V gene is TRBV7-8, the J gene TRBJ2-1; TRBD1 agrees at 8 bases. Germline-derived CDR1 and CDR2 are SGHVS and FQNEAQ. The junction had 6 bases not matched to a gene; V was cut back by 5 bases and J by 6 bases. CDR3 size: 14 residues. The CDR3 loop is CASSQTGVGNEQFF. The CDR3 DNA reads as TGTGCCAGCAGCCAGACAGGGGTGGGCAATGAGCAGTTCTTC.

The V gene is TRBV28, the J gene TRBJ1-4; 7 bases align to TRBD1. CDR3 length equals 15 residues. Germline trimming cut 10 bases from V and 1 base from J; bases unmatched to any gene: 9. Germline CDR1 and CDR2: MDHEN and SYDVKM. The CDR3 bases are TGTGCCATAACCGCAGGGGGGGAAACTAATGAAAAACTGTTTTTT. This translates into CAITAGGETNEKLFF.

The chain is built from TRBV19 and TRBJ1-2; D unresolved. The CDR3 runs 15 residues. The ends were cut back, 7 bases at V and 0 bases at J, with 15 bases in the middle. Germline V lookup: CDR1 LNHDA, CDR2 SQIVND (reference sequence). CDR3 bases: TGTGCCAGTACCAGTGGCCCGAGGGCTAACTATGGCTACACCTTC. This sequence encodes CASTSGPRANYGYTF.

This chain uses TRBV28 with TRBJ2-3, with no clear D. Germline-derived CDR1 and CDR2 are MDHEN and SYDVKM. The CDR3 runs to 14 residues. The V gene lost 7 bases and the J gene lost 4 bases, with 15 bases spanning the gap. CDR3: CASNPLSGADTQYF. The DNA for the CDR3 is TGTGCCAGCAACCCCCTCTCTGGTGCAGATACGCAGTATTTT.